These 18 T cell receptor beta chains were sequenced from one sample in a study of siplizumab effects on memory and regulatory T cells. Generated by immunoSEQ multiplex PCR, the TCRdb table keeps only in-frame clones and is missing some. The sample holds over 100,000 clones, just over 90% seen once. Sequencing was done on a sample of Tregs sorted from blood. The receptor source for this set is a human donor in good health.

This rearrangement joins TRBV5-5 to TRBJ1-5; TRBD1 matches 8 bases. The germline gives CDR1 SGHKS, CDR2 YYEKEE (reference sequence). The CDR3 is 16 amino acids. The V and J ends lost 0 bases and 0 bases, in that order; junction bases with no gene match: 2. CDR3 nucleotide sequence: TGTGCCAGCAGCTTGGAGGACAGGGTTAGCAATCAGCCCCAGCATTTT. Residues: CASSLEDRVSNQPQHF.

The chain couples TRBV25-1 to TRBJ1-5, with D tentatively TRBD1 (6 bases). The germline CDR1 and CDR2 sequences are MGHDK and SYGVNS. V was shortened by 4 bases and J by 3 bases, with 7 bases between the two germline ends. The CDR3 extends over 13 amino acids. The CDR3 bases are TGTGCCAGCAGTGCGGGGGCCAATCAGCCCCAGCATTTT. Amino acid sequence: CASSAGANQPQHF.

The gene calls are TRBV9 and TRBJ2-2, with 12 bases matching TRBD2. The germline gives CDR1 SGDLS, CDR2 YYNGEE. Trimming removed 0 bases from V and 6 bases from J; junction bases left unmatched: 6. The CDR3 is 17 amino acids. The CDR3 nucleotides are TGTGCCAGCAGCGTAGCCCCACTAGCGGGAGGCCCCGGGGAGCTGTTTTTT. Its translation: CASSVAPLAGGPGELFF. The full variable domain, in which reference TRBV9 and TRBJ2-2 provide the parts outside the CDR3, is DSGVTQTPKHLITATGQRVTLRCSPRSGDLSVYWYQQSLDQGLQFLIQYYNGEERAKGNILERFSAQQFPDLHSELNLSSLELGDSALYFCASSVAPLAGGPGELFFGEGSRLTVL.

The chain joins TRBV18 to TRBJ2-5, with TRBD2 matching over 14 bases. The J call may be mistaken, given a closer DNA end match to TRBJ2-7. Germline V gene lookup returns CDR1 KGHSH and CDR2 LQKENI. The CDR3 is made up of 15 amino acids. CDR3 nucleotides: TGTGCCAGCTCGGGGACTAGCGGGAGCTCCTACGAGCAGTACTTC. Translating gives CASSGTSGSSYEQYF.

This chain connects TRBV6-4 to TRBJ2-7; D is possibly TRBD2 (5 bases). This CDR3 contains 17 residues. Trimming took 0 bases from V and 2 from J, leaving 17 bases between them. Germline-derived CDR1 and CDR2 are MRHNA and SNTAGT. DNA for the CDR3: TGTGCCAGCAGTGACTCGGATGGCCCGGGAACCACCTACGAGCAGTACTTC. Translation: CASSDSDGPGTTYEQYF.

The chain employs TRBV19 and TRBJ2-2; TRBD1 aligns across 8 bases. Losses at the gene ends were 5 bases for V and 7 bases for J; bases not matched to a gene: 9. The CDR3 loop spans 15 amino acids. The V gene's germline CDR1 is LNHDA and CDR2 SQIVND (reference sequence). The CDR3 DNA follows: TGTGCCAGTAGTCCCATGACAGGGGTACACGGGGAGCTGTTTTTT. This translates into CASSPMTGVHGELFF.

The genes are TRBV7-2 and TRBJ1-1; D ambiguous. Germline loops: CDR1 SGHTA, CDR2 FQGNSA. V was shortened by 3 bases and J by 1 base, with 12 bases between the two germline ends. The length of the CDR3 is 15 residues. This chain's CDR3 is CASSLSGTTNTEAFF. The DNA for the CDR3 is TGTGCCAGCAGCTTGAGCGGCACTACGAACACTGAAGCTTTCTTT. The variable domain in full, with the rest retrieved from reference TRBV7-2 and TRBJ1-1, is GAGVSQSPSNKVTEKGKDVELRCDPISGHTALYWYRQSLGQGLEFLIYFQGNSAPDKSGLPSDRFSAERTGGSVSTLTIQRTQQEDSAVYLCASSLSGTTNTEAFFGQGTRLTVV.

This sequence joins TRBV21-1 and TRBJ2-1. TRBV21-1 is shown as a pseudogene. The CDR3 has 14 amino acids. The CDR3 DNA follows: TGTGCCAGCTGTATTAGGGGACGAGACAATGAGCAGTTCTTC. Residues: CASCIRGRDNEQFF.

This clone appeared once. V is TRBV9 and J is TRBJ2-7; 9 bases are shared with TRBD1. The CDR3 has 16 residues. J lost 1 base, V lost 4 bases, and 9 bases had no gene match. The germline V gene has CDR1 SGDLS and CDR2 YYNGEE. The CDR3 DNA sequence: TGTGCCAGCAGCCCCAATCCGGGACAGGGTTCCTACGAGCAGTACTTC. This codes for CASSPNPGQGSYEQYF.

The genes are TRBV7-8 and TRBJ2-7; 10 bases are shared with TRBD2. The germline V gene encodes CDR1 SGHVS and CDR2 FQNEAQ. Trimming cost V 1 base and J 3 bases; bases outside gene matches: 9. This CDR3 is 17 amino acids long. As DNA, the CDR3 is TGTGCCAGCAGCTTAGGGGGTCTAGCGGGAGTAGGCTACGAGCAGTACTTC. It translates to CASSLGGLAGVGYEQYF. The whole variable domain, filled in from reference TRBV7-8 and TRBJ2-7, reads GAGVSQSPRYKVAKRGQDVALRCDPISGHVSLFWYQQALGQGPEFLTYFQNEAQLDKSGLPSDRFFAERPEGSVSTLKIQRTQQEDSAVYLCASSLGGLAGVGYEQYFGPGTRLTVT.

The gene calls are TRBV6-1 and TRBJ2-1, with unresolved D. The V gene's germline CDR1 is MNHNS and CDR2 SASEGT. Trimming cost V 6 bases and J 4 bases, with 10 bases left between them. This CDR3 contains 13 residues. The CDR3: CASSLKPYNEQFF. In DNA, the CDR3 is TGTGCCAGCAGCCTAAAGCCTTACAATGAGCAGTTCTTC.

The gene calls are TRBV7-3 and TRBJ2-3, with 9 bases lining up with TRBD1. Germline V CDR1 and CDR2: SGHTA, FQGTGA. CDR3 length: 15 amino acids. After removal of 3 bases from V and 6 bases from J, the junction contained 7 bases not matched to a gene. The CDR3 sequence is CASSLGTGRRDTQYF. Here the CDR3 DNA reads TGTGCCAGCAGCTTGGGGACAGGGAGGAGGGATACGCAGTATTTT.

The V gene is TRBV2, the J gene TRBJ2-2; D perhaps matches TRBD2 (6 bases). Trimming stripped 6 bases from V and 1 base from J, with 9 bases between. This CDR3 comprises 14 residues. CDR1 is SNHLY and CDR2 is FYNNEI in the germline V gene. CDR3 protein: CASRRGLNTGELFF. The CDR3 DNA sequence: TGTGCCAGCAGGCGGGGACTGAACACCGGGGAGCTGTTTTTT.

The chain is built from TRBV6-6 and TRBJ1-1; D unclear. In germline, CDR1 is MNHNY, CDR2 SVGAGI (reference sequence). This CDR3 has 14 amino acids. The V gene lost 0 bases and the J gene lost 1 base, with 6 bases spanning the gap. The CDR3 region is CASSYSRGNTEAFF. In nucleotides, the CDR3 is TGTGCCAGCAGTTACTCTCGGGGGAACACTGAAGCTTTCTTT.

This clone was observed once. The chain has TRBV2 and TRBJ1-2; TRBD1 agrees at 8 bases. This CDR3 is built from 15 residues. CDR1 SNHLY and CDR2 FYNNEI come from the germline V gene. With 3 bases clipped from V and 7 bases from J, the junction kept 10 bases outside the gene matches. CDR3 nucleotides: TGTGCCAGCAGTGATGTCCTCCAGGGGGCCCTTGGCTACACCTTC. Its translation: CASSDVLQGALGYTF.

This clone was recorded only once. The chain uses TRBV11-2 and TRBJ1-3; possibly TRBD1 for D (6 bases). From germline, CDR1 is SGHAT and CDR2 FQNNGV. This CDR3 is built from 14 residues. V was cut by 4 bases and J by 0 bases, with 7 bases left in between. The CDR3 sequence: CASSSGVSGNTIYF. CDR3 nucleotides: TGTGCCAGCAGCTCAGGGGTCTCTGGAAACACCATATATTTT.

The chain has TRBV30 and TRBJ1-1; D is undetermined. The CDR3 totals 12 residues. V lost 0 bases and J 8 bases, leaving 10 bases between the germline ends. Germline CDR1 and CDR2: GTSNPN and SVGIG (reference sequence). As DNA, the CDR3 is TGTGCCTGGAGTGTCTATCGGGGAGAAGCTTTCTTT. It yields the protein CAWSVYRGEAFF.

This clone was observed a handful of times. This chain joins TRBV19 and TRBJ1-1; D is perhaps TRBD1 (5 bases). The V end was cut by 3 bases, the J end by 10 bases, with 18 bases between. Per germline, CDR1 LNHDA and CDR2 SQIVND (reference sequence). The CDR3 has 14 residues. CDR3 DNA sequence: TGTGCCAGTAGTATTACCGGGACGGCGGGCAGAGCTTTCTTT. This codes for CASSITGTAGRAFF. The whole variable domain, remainder taken from reference TRBV19 and TRBJ1-1, is DGGITQSPKYLFRKEGQNVTLSCEQNLNHDAMYWYRQDPGQGLRLIYYSQIVNDFQKGDIAEGYSVSREKKESFPLTVTSAQKNPTAFYLCASSITGTAGRAFFGQGTRLTVV.